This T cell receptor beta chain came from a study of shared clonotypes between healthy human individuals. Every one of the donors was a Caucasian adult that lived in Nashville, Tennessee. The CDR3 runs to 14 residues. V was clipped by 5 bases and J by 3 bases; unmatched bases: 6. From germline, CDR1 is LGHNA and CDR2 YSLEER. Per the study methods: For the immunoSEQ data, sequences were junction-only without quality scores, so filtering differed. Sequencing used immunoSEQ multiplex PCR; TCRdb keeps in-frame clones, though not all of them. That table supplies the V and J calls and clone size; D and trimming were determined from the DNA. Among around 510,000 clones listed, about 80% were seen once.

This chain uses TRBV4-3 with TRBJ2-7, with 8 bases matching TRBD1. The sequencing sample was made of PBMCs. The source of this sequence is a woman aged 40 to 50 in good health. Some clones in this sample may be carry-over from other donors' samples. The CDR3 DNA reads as TGCGCCAGCAGCATCCCCGGGACAGGCTACGAGCAGTACTTC. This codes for CASSIPGTGYEQYF.